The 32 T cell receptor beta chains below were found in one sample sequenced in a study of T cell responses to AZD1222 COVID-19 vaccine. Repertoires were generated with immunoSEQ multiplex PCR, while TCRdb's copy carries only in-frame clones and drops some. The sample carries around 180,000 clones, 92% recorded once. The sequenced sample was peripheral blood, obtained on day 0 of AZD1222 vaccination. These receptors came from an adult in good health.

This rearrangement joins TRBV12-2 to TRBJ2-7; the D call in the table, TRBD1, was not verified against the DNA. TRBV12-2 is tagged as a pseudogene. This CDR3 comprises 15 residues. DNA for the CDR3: TGTGCAAGTCGCTTTGGTGGACAGGGTCGCTACGAGCAGTACGTC. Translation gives CASRFGGQGRYEQYV.

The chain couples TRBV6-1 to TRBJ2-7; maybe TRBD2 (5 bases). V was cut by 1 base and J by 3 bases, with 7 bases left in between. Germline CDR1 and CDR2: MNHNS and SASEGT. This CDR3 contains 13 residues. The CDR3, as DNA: TGTGCCAGCAGTGAAGGGACTCTCTACGAGCAGTACGTC. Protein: CASSEGTLYEQYV.

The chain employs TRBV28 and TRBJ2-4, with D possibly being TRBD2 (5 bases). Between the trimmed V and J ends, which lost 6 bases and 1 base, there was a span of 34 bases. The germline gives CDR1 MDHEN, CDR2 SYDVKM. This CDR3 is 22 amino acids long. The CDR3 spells CASSPRVLIGKVGYLAKNIQYF. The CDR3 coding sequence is TGTGCCAGCAGCCCCCGTGTTCTGATCGGGAAGGTCGGGTATCTGGCCAAAAACATTCAGTACTTC.

The CDR3: CASLTGQRYEQYF. DNA for the CDR3: TGTGCCAGCCTAACAGGACAGAGATACGAGCAGTACTTC. The rearrangement uses TRBV6-5 and TRBJ2-7; a possible D gene is TRBD1 (6 bases). Trimming stripped 8 bases from V and 4 bases from J, with 15 bases between. Germline V gene sequence: CDR1 MNHEY, CDR2 SVGAGI. The CDR3 contains 13 residues.

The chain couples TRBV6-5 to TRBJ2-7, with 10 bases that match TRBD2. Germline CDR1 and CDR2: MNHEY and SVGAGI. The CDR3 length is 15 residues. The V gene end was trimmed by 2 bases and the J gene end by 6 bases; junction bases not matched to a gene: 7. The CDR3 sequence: CASSYRLAGVREQYF. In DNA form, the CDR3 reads TGTGCCAGCAGTTACCGGCTAGCGGGAGTCCGCGAGCAGTACTTC.

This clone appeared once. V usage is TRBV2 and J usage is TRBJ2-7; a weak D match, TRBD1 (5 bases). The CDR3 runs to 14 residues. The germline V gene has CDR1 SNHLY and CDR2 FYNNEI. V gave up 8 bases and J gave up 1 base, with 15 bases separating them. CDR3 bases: TGTGCCAGCTTGACCAGGGATGGTTCCTACGAGCAGTACTTC. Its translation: CASLTRDGSYEQYF. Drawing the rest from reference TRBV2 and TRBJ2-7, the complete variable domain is EPEVTQTPSHQVTQMGQEVILRCVPISNHLYFYWYRQILGQKVEFLVSFYNNEISEKSEIFDDQFSVERPDGSNFTLKIRSTKLEDSAMYFCASLTRDGSYEQYFGPGTRLTVT.

CDR3 residues: CASSLAGPWKFF. The CDR3 DNA is TGTGCCAGCAGCTTGGCGGGTCCGTGGAAGTTCTTC. The chain carries TRBV5-8 and TRBJ2-1; no firm D call. Germline values: CDR1 SGHTS, CDR2 YDEGEE. The CDR3 runs 12 residues. V lost 0 bases to trimming and J lost 14 bases, with 12 bases between them.

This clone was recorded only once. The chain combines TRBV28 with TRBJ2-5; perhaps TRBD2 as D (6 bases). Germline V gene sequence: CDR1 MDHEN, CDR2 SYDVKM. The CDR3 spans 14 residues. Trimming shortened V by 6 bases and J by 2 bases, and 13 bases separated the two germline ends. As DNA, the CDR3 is TGTGCCAGCAGCGGGGGACCGCTGCAAGAGACCCAGTACTTC. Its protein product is CASSGGPLQETQYF.

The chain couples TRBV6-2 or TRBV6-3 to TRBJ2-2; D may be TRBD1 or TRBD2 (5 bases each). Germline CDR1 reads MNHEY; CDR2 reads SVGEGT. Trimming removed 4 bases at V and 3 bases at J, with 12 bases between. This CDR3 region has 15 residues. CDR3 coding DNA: TGTGCCAGCAGTTCAGAGGGACGTTACACCGGGGAGCTGTTTTTT. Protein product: CASSSEGRYTGELFF.

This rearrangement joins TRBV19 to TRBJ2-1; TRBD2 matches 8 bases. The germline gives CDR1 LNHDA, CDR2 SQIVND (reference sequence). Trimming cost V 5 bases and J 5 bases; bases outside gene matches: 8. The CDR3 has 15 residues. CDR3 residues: CASSPRGAAHNEQFF. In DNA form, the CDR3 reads TGTGCCAGTAGTCCGCGGGGGGCGGCACACAATGAGCAGTTCTTC.

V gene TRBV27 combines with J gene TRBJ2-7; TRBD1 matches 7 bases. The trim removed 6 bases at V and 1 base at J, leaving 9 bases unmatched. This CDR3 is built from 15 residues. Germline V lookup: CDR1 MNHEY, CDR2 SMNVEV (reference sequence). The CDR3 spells CASRWGTGESYEQYF. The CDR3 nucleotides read TGTGCCAGCAGGTGGGGAACAGGGGAATCCTACGAGCAGTACTTC.

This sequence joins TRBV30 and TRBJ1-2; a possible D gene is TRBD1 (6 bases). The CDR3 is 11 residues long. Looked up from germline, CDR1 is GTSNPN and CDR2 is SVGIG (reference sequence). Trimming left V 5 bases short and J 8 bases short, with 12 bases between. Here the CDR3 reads CAWDRDTGYTF. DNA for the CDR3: TGTGCCTGGGACCGGGACACCGGCTACACCTTC.

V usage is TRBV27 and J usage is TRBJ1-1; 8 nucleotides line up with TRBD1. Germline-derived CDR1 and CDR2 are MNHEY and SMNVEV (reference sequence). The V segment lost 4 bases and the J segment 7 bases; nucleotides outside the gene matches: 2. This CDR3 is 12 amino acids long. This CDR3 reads CASSSGQGEAFF. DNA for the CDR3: TGTGCCAGCAGTTCCGGACAGGGTGAAGCTTTCTTT.

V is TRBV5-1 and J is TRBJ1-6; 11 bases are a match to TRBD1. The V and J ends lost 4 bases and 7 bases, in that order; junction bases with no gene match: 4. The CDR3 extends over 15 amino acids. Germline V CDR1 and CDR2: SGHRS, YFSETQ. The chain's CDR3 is CASSPGQGANSPLHF. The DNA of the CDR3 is TGCGCCAGCAGCCCCGGACAGGGGGCAAATTCACCCCTCCACTTT.

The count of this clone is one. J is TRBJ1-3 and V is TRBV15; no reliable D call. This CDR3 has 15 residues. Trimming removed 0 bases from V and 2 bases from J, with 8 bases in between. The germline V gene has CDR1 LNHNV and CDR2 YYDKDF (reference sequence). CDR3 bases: TGTGCCACCAGCAGAGATCGGGGTGCTGGAAACACCATATATTTT. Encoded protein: CATSRDRGAGNTIYF.

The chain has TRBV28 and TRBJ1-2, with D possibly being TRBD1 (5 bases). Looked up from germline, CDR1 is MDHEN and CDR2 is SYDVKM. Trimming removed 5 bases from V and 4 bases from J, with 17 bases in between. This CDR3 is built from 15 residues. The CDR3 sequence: CASSPSWGVSYGYTF. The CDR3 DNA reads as TGTGCCAGCAGTCCGAGTTGGGGGGTAAGCTATGGCTACACCTTC.

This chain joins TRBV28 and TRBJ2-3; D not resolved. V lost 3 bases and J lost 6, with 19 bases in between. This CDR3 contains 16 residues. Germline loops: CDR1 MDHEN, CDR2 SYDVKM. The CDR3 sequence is CASSFLSEVLLDTQYF. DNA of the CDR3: TGTGCCAGCAGTTTTTTGTCGGAAGTACTACTGGATACGCAGTATTTT.

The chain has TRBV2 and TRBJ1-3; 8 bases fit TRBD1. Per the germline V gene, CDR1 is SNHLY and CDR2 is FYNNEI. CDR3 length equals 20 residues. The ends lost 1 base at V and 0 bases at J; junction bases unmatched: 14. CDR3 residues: CASSEEGQVPFLSSGNTIYF. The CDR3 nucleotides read TGTGCCAGCAGTGAAGAGGGACAGGTTCCTTTTTTGAGCTCTGGAAACACCATATATTTT.

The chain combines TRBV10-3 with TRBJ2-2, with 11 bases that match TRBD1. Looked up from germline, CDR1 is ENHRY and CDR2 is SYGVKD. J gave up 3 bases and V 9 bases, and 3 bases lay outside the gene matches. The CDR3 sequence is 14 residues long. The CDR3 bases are TGTGCCATATCGGGACAGGGGGACACCGGGGAGCTGTTTTTT. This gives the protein CAISGQGDTGELFF.

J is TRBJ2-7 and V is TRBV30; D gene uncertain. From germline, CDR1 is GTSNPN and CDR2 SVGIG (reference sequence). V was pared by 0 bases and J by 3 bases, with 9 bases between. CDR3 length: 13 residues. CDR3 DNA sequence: TGTGCCTGGAGTGTAGGCAAGCTCTACGAGCAGTACGTC. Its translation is CAWSVGKLYEQYV.

The chain's CDR3 is CASSPGTGNYEQYF. The CDR3 DNA is TGTGCCAGCAGCCCAGGGACAGGGAACTACGAGCAGTACTTC. This chain connects TRBV7-2 to TRBJ2-7; 9 bases fit TRBD1. Germline V gives CDR1 SGHTA, CDR2 FQGNSA. The CDR3 totals 14 residues. The J segment lost 3 bases and the V segment lost 5 bases, leaving 5 bases of the junction unmatched.

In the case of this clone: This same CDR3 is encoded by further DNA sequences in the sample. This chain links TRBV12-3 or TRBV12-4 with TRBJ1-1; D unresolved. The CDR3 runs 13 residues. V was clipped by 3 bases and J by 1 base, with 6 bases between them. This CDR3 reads CASSLGANTEAFF. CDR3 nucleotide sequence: TGTGCCAGCAGTTTGGGAGCGAACACTGAAGCTTTCTTT.

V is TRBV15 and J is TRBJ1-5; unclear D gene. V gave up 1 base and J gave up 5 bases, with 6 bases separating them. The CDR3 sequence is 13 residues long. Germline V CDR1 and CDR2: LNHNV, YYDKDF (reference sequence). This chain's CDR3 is CATSRGVDQPQHF. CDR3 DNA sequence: TGTGCCACCAGCAGAGGAGTGGATCAGCCCCAGCATTTT. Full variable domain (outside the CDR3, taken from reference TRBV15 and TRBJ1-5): DAMVIQNPRYQVTQFGKPVTLSCSQTLNHNVMYWYQQKSSQAPKLLFHYYDKDFNNEADTPDNFQSRRPNTSFCFLDIRSPGLGDTAMYLCATSRGVDQPQHFGDGTRLSIL.

The DNA for the CDR3 is TGTGCCACACATACGGGACTCGCGGACAACGAGCAGTACTTC. This sequence encodes CATHTGLADNEQYF. The chain recombines TRBV10-3 with TRBJ2-7; TRBD2 is a possible D gene (6 bases). Germline V gene lookup returns CDR1 ENHRY and CDR2 SYGVKD. There are 14 residues in the CDR3. Trimming took off 10 bases at V and 5 bases at J, with 21 bases between the two ends.

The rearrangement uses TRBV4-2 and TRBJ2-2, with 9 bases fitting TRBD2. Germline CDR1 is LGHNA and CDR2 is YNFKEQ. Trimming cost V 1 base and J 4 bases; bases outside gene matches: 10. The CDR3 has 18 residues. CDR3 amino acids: CASSQVPPGLAITGELFF. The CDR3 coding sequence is TGTGCCAGCAGCCAAGTACCCCCGGGACTAGCTATCACCGGGGAGCTGTTTTTT.

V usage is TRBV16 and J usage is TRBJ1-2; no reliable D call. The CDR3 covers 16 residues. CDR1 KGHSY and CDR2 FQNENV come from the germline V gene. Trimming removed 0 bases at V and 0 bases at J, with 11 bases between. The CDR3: CASSQSRGTANYGYTF. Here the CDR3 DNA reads TGTGCCAGCAGCCAATCGCGGGGAACGGCTAACTATGGCTACACCTTC.

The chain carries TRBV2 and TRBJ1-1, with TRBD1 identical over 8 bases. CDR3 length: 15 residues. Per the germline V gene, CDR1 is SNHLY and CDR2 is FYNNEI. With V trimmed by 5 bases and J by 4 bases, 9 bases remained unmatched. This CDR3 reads CASSIGQGRGTEAFF. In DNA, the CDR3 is TGTGCCAGCAGTATCGGACAGGGCCGGGGCACTGAAGCTTTCTTT.

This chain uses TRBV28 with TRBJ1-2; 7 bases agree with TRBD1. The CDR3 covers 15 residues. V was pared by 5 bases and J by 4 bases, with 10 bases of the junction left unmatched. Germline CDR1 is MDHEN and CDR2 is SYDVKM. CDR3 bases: TGTGCCAGCAGTCCAACAGGGGAAGGGGTCTATGGCTACACCTTC. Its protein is CASSPTGEGVYGYTF.

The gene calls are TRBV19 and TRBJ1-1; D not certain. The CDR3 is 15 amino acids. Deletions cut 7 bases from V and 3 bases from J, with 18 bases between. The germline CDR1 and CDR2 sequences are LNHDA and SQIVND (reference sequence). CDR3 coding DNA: TGTGCCAGTATCTTTAAGACGGCCCGGCACACTGAAGCTTTCTTT. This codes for CASIFKTARHTEAFF.

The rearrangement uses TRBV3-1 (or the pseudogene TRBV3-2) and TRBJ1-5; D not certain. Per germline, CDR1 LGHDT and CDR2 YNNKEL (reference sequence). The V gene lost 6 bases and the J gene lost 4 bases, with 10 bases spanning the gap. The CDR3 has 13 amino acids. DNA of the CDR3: TGTGCCAGCAGTCGATCGGCAAATCAGCCCCAGCATTTT. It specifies CASSRSANQPQHF.

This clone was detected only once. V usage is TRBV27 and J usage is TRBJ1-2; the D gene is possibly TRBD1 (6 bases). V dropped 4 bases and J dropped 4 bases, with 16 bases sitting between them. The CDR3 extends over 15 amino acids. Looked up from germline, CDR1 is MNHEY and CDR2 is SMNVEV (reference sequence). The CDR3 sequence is CASSSSGTLIYGYTF. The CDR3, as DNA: TGTGCCAGCAGTTCCTCCGGGACACTCATCTATGGCTACACCTTC.

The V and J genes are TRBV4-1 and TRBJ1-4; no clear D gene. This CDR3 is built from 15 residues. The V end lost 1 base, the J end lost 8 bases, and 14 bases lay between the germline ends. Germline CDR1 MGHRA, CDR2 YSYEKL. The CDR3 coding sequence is TGCGCCAGCAGCCAAGCGCCCCTTTCAGTCGAAAAACTGTTTTTT. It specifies CASSQAPLSVEKLFF.